The 14 T cell receptor beta chains below come from one sample, sequenced in a study of HIV-infected patients and healthy controls. The repertoire came from unfractionated whole blood and reflected all unsorted peripheral T cells. cDNA was made from about 500 ng RNA using alpha and beta constant primers. Alpha and beta chain libraries were made separately by chain-specific third strand synthesis with multiplexing indices. TCRdb ran MiXCR on the 5' RACE reads and lists one entry per CDR3 protein. The sample records more than 9,000 distinct CDR3 sequences, around a tenth being singletons. This specimen consisted of blood, obtained before antiretroviral therapy. The receptors come from an adult with HIV infection. The donor label of this sample is uncertain.

This clonotype showed up many times. The V and J genes are TRBV12-3 or TRBV12-4 and TRBJ1-2; 7 nucleotides match TRBD1. Germline trimming cut 4 bases from V and 4 bases from J; bases unmatched to any gene: 9. The CDR3 is made up of 15 amino acids. The CDR3 region is CASSWGQQLVYGYTF. The DNA for the CDR3 is TGTGCCAGCAGTTGGGGACAGCAACTCGTCTATGGCTACACCTTC.

This clonotype came up many times. The CDR3 nucleotides are TGTGCCAGCAGTTTACCTCCCGTTAAGACAGGGGATATGGAGACCCAGTACTTC. The encoded protein is CASSLPPVKTGDMETQYF. This chain links TRBV6-2 or TRBV6-3 with TRBJ2-5, with 8 bases lining up with TRBD1. Germline V gene sequence: CDR1 MNHEY, CDR2 SVGEGT. The CDR3 length is 18 residues. J lost 5 bases, V lost 4 bases, and 18 bases had no gene match.

By sample fraction, this clonotype is medium-sized. The gene calls are TRBV5-6 and TRBJ2-2; the match to TRBD2 covers 13 bases. This CDR3 is built from 15 residues. V gave up 2 bases and J gave up 6 bases; unmatched junction bases: 1. Per germline, CDR1 SGHDT and CDR2 YYEEEE. In DNA form, the CDR3 reads TGTGCCAGCAGCTTCACTAGCGGGGGGGCCGGGGAGCTGTTTTTT. This translates into CASSFTSGGAGELFF.

This clonotype has ten or more counts. The V and J genes are TRBV5-1 and TRBJ2-2; the match to TRBD2 covers 7 bases. Trimming cost V 0 bases and J 1 base; bases outside gene matches: 3. The CDR3 loop spans 16 amino acids. Germline CDR1 reads SGHRS; CDR2 reads YFSETQ. The CDR3 is CASSLASSGNTGELFF. CDR3 in DNA: TGCGCCAGCAGCTTGGCGTCTAGCGGGAACACCGGGGAGCTGTTTTTT.

This clonotype was seen ten or more times. The V and J genes are TRBV6-5 and TRBJ1-1; 7 nucleotides line up with TRBD1. The V gene end was trimmed by 7 bases and the J gene end by 5 bases; junction bases not matched to a gene: 13. The CDR3 loop spans 15 amino acids. Germline V gene data show CDR1 as MNHEY and CDR2 as SVGAGI. CDR3 in amino acids: CASTHTGTARTEAFF. CDR3 sequence (DNA): TGTGCCAGCACCCATACTGGGACAGCCAGGACTGAAGCTTTCTTT.

In this sample, this clonotype is medium-sized. The chain has TRBV12-3 or TRBV12-4 and TRBJ2-1, with 8 bases matching TRBD1. The CDR3 length is 14 residues. Trimming took 4 bases from V and 6 from J; bases not matched to a gene: 5. Here the CDR3 DNA reads TGTGCCAGCAGTTCCGGACAGGGACTCAATGAGCAGTTCTTC. This encodes CASSSGQGLNEQFF.

There are many counts of this clonotype. The genes are TRBV5-1 and TRBJ2-3; D is ambiguous. The CDR3 runs 15 residues. The germline V gene encodes CDR1 SGHRS and CDR2 YFSETQ. Trimming cost V 4 bases and J 2 bases, with 14 bases left between them. CDR3 sequence (DNA): TGCGCCAGCAGCCCAGTCTACAAACCCACAGATACGCAGTATTTT. Translating it yields CASSPVYKPTDTQYF.

Ten or more counts support this clonotype. The chain couples TRBV5-6 to TRBJ1-2; tentative D call: TRBD1 (5 bases). The CDR3 extends over 13 amino acids. The germline V gene encodes CDR1 SGHDT and CDR2 YYEEEE. The V gene lost 1 base and the J gene lost 6 bases, with 10 bases spanning the gap. CDR3 coding DNA: TGTGCCAGCAGCTTGTCGGGGGTCCATGGCTACACCTTC. Translation: CASSLSGVHGYTF.

This sequence joins TRBV19 and TRBJ1-1, with 8 bases fitting TRBD1. This CDR3 has 16 amino acids. CDR1 and CDR2 from the germline V gene are LNHDA and SQIVND (reference sequence). The junction had 7 bases not matched to a gene; V was cut back by 1 base and J by 3 bases. CDR3 in amino acids: CASSIASGGYDTEAFF. For the CDR3, the DNA is TGTGCCAGTAGTATAGCATCAGGGGGCTACGACACTGAAGCTTTCTTT.

J is TRBJ2-5 and V is TRBV6-5; 7 bases map to TRBD2. CDR3 length equals 16 residues. The germline CDR1 and CDR2 sequences are MNHEY and SVGAGI. With 0 bases clipped from V and 2 bases from J, the junction kept 6 bases outside the gene matches. The CDR3 reads CASSYSPSGGQETQYF. For the CDR3, the DNA is TGTGCCAGCAGTTACTCGCCTAGCGGAGGGCAAGAGACCCAGTACTTC.

This clonotype was counted ten times or more. The J gene is TRBJ2-3, the V gene TRBV27, with D perhaps TRBD1 (6 bases). Trimming took 1 base from V and 2 from J, leaving 13 bases between them. Per the germline V gene, CDR1 is MNHEY and CDR2 is SMNVEV (reference sequence). This CDR3 has 16 residues. The CDR3 DNA sequence: TGTGCCAGCAGTTTATTGGGCCAGGGGCACACAGATACGCAGTATTTT. Its protein is CASSLLGQGHTDTQYF.

In its sample, this clonotype was seen many times. The CDR3 here is CASKNLGGANVLTF. The DNA of the CDR3 is TGTGCCAGCAAAAACTTGGGCGGGGCCAACGTCCTGACTTTC. The gene calls are TRBV27 and TRBJ2-6; D gene uncertain. Trimming took 7 bases from V and 4 from J, leaving 11 bases between them. This CDR3 comprises 14 residues. Germline CDR1 and CDR2: MNHEY and SMNVEV (reference sequence).

In this sample, this clonotype is medium-sized. The chain employs TRBV7-2 and TRBJ2-3; tentatively, D is TRBD2 (6 bases). The V gene lost 3 bases and the J gene lost 2 bases, with 9 bases spanning the gap. CDR3 length: 14 residues. Looked up from germline, CDR1 is SGHTA and CDR2 is FQGNSA. DNA of the CDR3: TGTGCCAGCAGCTTGGGACTCTCCACAGATACGCAGTATTTT. Protein: CASSLGLSTDTQYF.

This clonotype has ten or more counts. The J gene is TRBJ2-3, the V gene TRBV9, with 7 bases identical to TRBD2. In germline, CDR1 is SGDLS, CDR2 YYNGEE. Trimming removed 0 bases from V and 5 bases from J; junction bases left unmatched: 9. CDR3 length equals 16 residues. The CDR3: CASSVVASGGKDTQYF. In nucleotides, the CDR3 is TGTGCCAGCAGCGTAGTAGCTAGCGGAGGGAAAGATACGCAGTATTTT.